This record looks at one T cell receptor (beta chain) sequence and its context. The V and J ends lost 2 bases and 5 bases respectively, with 9 bases between them. Germline CDR1 MNHEY, CDR2 SMNVEV (reference sequence). The CDR3 has 13 amino acids. Produced via immunoSEQ multiplex PCR; TCRdb's table is partial and in-frame only. The profile shows about 80,000 clones, roughly 94% of them singletons. This sample was included in a study of T cell changes during pregnancy in multiple sclerosis. This receptor was taken from a female donor with multiple sclerosis, enrolled in a pregnancy study. J is TRBJ1-1 and V is TRBV27, with a possible D match to TRBD1 (6 bases). The sample here was peripheral blood, taken before pregnancy. CDR3 in amino acids: CASSLQGRTEAFF. Here the CDR3 DNA reads TGTGCCAGCAGTTTACAGGGGCGGACTGAAGCTTTCTTT.